This TCR beta chain was captured in a study of blood T cells in healthy people across ages. There were at least 6 micrograms of total RNA extracted from every sample. The use of a sample-barcoded 5' primer and a J-beta primer mix characterized a second PCR of roughly 6 to 12 cycles. A minimum of 2.5 million CDR3-containing paired-end reads was obtained for each sample. One entry per CDR3 protein, called by TCRdb with MiXCR from the 5' RACE reads. Here the sample spans over 1,500,000 distinct CDR3 sequences, about 50% being singletons. J gave up 5 bases and V 4 bases, and 7 bases lay outside the gene matches. CDR1 SEHNR and CDR2 FQNEAQ come from the germline V gene (reference sequence). The CDR3 spans 15 residues. General study findings and limits: Compared with aged donors, long-lived donors showed fewer expanded clones, suggesting selection.

In regard to this clonotype: The antigen is not known.

The rearrangement links TRBV7-9 to TRBJ1-2; 10 bases fit TRBD1. This TCR was sampled from a woman aged 35 to 49 in good health. The sequencing sample was made of blood. CDR3 sequence reads: CASSSGTGEIYGYTF. CDR3 in DNA: TGTGCCAGCAGCTCCGGGACAGGGGAAATATATGGCTACACCTTC. Combining the CDR3 with reference TRBV7-9 and TRBJ1-2 gives the whole variable domain DTGVSQNPRHKITKRGQNVTFRCDPISEHNRLYWYRQTLGQGPEFLTYFQNEAQLEKSRLLSDRFSAERPKGSFSTLEIQRTEQGDSAMYLCASSSGTGEIYGYTFGSGTRLTVV.